The subject of this entry is one TCR beta chain. This entry is derived from a study of blood T cell repertoires in COVID-19. Data came from immunoSEQ multiplex PCR; TCRdb stores just in-frame clones and leaves some out. The profile shows tens of thousands of clones, 75% to 90% of them singletons. From germline, CDR1 is SGHRS and CDR2 YFSETQ. J was trimmed by 5 bases and V by 2 bases; bases with no gene match: 9. The CDR3 consists of 15 residues. The chain couples TRBV5-1 to TRBJ2-5, with TRBD1 matching 7 bases. The source material was peripheral blood. This TCR was recovered from a man at least 80 years old with active or convalescent COVID-19. The chain's CDR3 is CASSLVGGKRETQYF. CDR3 coding DNA: TGCGCCAGCAGCTTAGTAGGGGGCAAGCGGGAGACCCAGTACTTC.